A selection of T cell receptor beta chains follows, all from one sample in a study of tumor-infiltrating lymphocytes in oesophageal squamous cell carcinoma. TCRdb processed the PCR reads anew with MiXCR; each CDR3 protein has one entry. The sample carries 20,000 to 25,000 distinct CDR3 sequences, more than 30% recorded once. The sample was esophageal tumor tissue. These receptors originate from a male donor with esophageal squamous cell carcinoma. Each CDR3 is given with its conserved first and last residue. D genes are given only for firm matches. For some rows the clone size is stated as once, few or many, or as a class when expanded; others skip it.

J	size	D	V	length	CDR3	DNA
TRBJ2-7	many	-	TRBV6-1	14	CASSRTELSYEQYF	TGTGCCAGCAGCAGGACCGAACTCTCCTACGAGCAGTACTTC
TRBJ2-5	-	-	TRBV28	15	CASSFGLARTDTQYF	TGTGCCAGCAGTTTTGGATTAGCCCGCACAGATACGCAGTACTTC
TRBJ2-7	few	-	TRBV7-2	12	CASSFAYYEQYF	TGTGCCAGCAGCTTCGCATACTACGAGCAGTACTTC
TRBJ2-5	-	TRBD1	TRBV6-5	15	CASSLDRGDRETQYF	TGTGCCAGCAGTCTCGACAGGGGGGATAGGGAGACCCAGTACTTC
TRBJ2-3	-	TRBD2	TRBV10-3	16	CAISGSGGALGDTQYF	TGTGCCATCAGTGGTAGCGGGGGGGCCTTGGGAGATACGCAGTATTTT
TRBJ2-1	-	-	TRBV7-3	16	CASSVRAQEPSYEQDF	TGTGCCAGCAGCGTAAGGGCCCAAGAGCCTTCCTACGAGCAGGACTTC
TRBJ2-5	few	-	TRBV28	13	CATRRQAPKTQYF	TGTGCCACCCGCAGACAGGCGCCAAAGACCCAGTACTTC
TRBJ1-2	-	TRBD1	TRBV5-1	14	CASSLGGTVGMHTF	TGCGCCAGCAGCTTGGGGGGGACAGTGGGAATGCACACCTTC
TRBJ2-7	few	TRBD2	TRBV9	14	CASSVSGSLGEQYF	TGTGCCAGCAGCGTTAGCGGGAGTCTTGGCGAGCAGTACTTC
TRBJ1-1	-	-	TRBV5-1	16	CASSLAPGTKRTEAFF	TGCGCCAGCAGCTTGGCCCCGGGGACCAAGAGGACTGAAGCTTTCTTT
TRBJ2-4	-	TRBD2	TRBV7-2	17	CASSFGEAGVTKNIQYF	TGTGCCAGCAGCTTTGGGGAAGCGGGAGTTACCAAAAACATTCAGTACTTC
TRBJ2-5	many	TRBD1	TRBV11-3	14	CARAPGTVQETQYF	TGTGCCAGAGCCCCCGGGACAGTACAAGAGACCCAGTACTTC
TRBJ1-2	medium-sized	-	TRBV12-3/TRBV12-4	12	CASSFDQRGYTF	TGTGCCAGCAGTTTTGATCAAAGGGGCTACACCTTC
TRBJ2-2	-	TRBD1	TRBV7-2	14	CASSSGGSAGELFF	TGTGCCAGCAGCTCAGGGGGCAGCGCCGGGGAGCTGTTTTTT
TRBJ2-3	-	-	TRBV28	17	CASSSRVGRGYTDTQYF	TGTGCCAGCAGTTCCAGGGTGGGGCGTGGGTACACAGATACGCAGTATTTT
TRBJ1-2	few	TRBD1	TRBV7-2	14	CASSLLGTGDGYTF	TGTGCCAGCAGCTTACTCGGGACAGGGGACGGCTACACCTTC
TRBJ2-5	-	-	TRBV7-3	14	CASSPKANGNEQYF	TGTGCCAGCAGCCCGAAGGCCAACGGAAATGAGCAGTACTTC
TRBJ2-5	-	-	TRBV7-6	15	CASSPRETDGETQYF	TGTGCCAGCAGCCCCCGGGAGACAGATGGAGAGACCCAGTACTTC
TRBJ1-2	many	TRBD1	TRBV19	16	CASSTFMRDREDGYTF	TGTGCCAGTAGTACATTCATGAGGGACAGGGAGGATGGCTACACCTTC
TRBJ1-2	many	-	TRBV28	10	CASSRDGYTF	TGTGCCAGCTCCAGGGATGGCTACACCTTC
TRBJ1-1	medium-sized	-	TRBV6-1	11	CASSEIVEAFF	TGTGCCAGCAGTGAAATAGTAGAAGCTTTCTTT
TRBJ1-1	many	-	TRBV28	17	CASSSITAGLLNTEAFF	TGTGCCAGCAGTTCGATTACAGCGGGGCTTTTGAACACTGAAGCTTTCTTT
TRBJ2-5	-	TRBD2	TRBV7-4	17	CASSSRTSGQGKGTQYF	TGTGCCAGCAGCTCCAGGACTAGCGGGCAAGGGAAGGGGACCCAGTACTTC
TRBJ2-3	-	TRBD2	TRBV7-6	17	CASSPAELAGYTDTQYF	TGTGCCAGCAGCCCGGCGGAGCTAGCGGGATACACAGATACGCAGTATTTT
TRBJ2-1	-	TRBD2	TRBV7-2	16	CASSLTGAGAGYEQFF	TGTGCCAGCAGCTTAACCGGCGCGGGAGCGGGCTATGAGCAGTTCTTC
TRBJ2-7	-	TRBD2	TRBV7-2	16	CASSKRVASGAYEQYF	TGTGCCAGCAGCAAACGGGTCGCTAGCGGAGCCTACGAGCAGTACTTC
TRBJ2-5	medium-sized	TRBD2	TRBV12-3/TRBV12-4	15	CASTRLAGGGETQYF	TGTGCCAGCACCCGGCTAGCGGGAGGGGGAGAGACCCAGTACTTC
TRBJ2-2	few	TRBD2	TRBV4-2	17	CASSQDLLGTSTGELFF	TGTGCCAGCAGCCAAGATTTGCTGGGGACTAGCACCGGGGAGCTGTTTTTT
TRBJ2-7	few	TRBD1	TRBV7-8	15	CASSPRQGPSYEQYF	TGTGCCAGCAGCCCAAGACAGGGTCCCTCCTACGAGCAGTACTTC
TRBJ1-2	medium-sized	-	TRBV7-9	14	CASSFAGAAYGYTF	TGTGCCAGCAGCTTCGCAGGGGCTGCTTATGGCTACACCTTC
TRBJ1-2	-	TRBD1	TRBV7-2	14	CASSPDRGTYGYTF	TGTGCCAGCAGCCCCGACAGGGGAACATATGGCTACACCTTC
TRBJ2-3	many	TRBD2	TRBV28	13	CASRPGGADTQYF	TGTGCCAGCAGGCCGGGGGGGGCGGATACGCAGTATTTT
TRBJ2-7	large	-	TRBV7-2	15	CASSLVSRGGHEQYF	TGTGCCAGCAGCTTAGTCTCCAGGGGGGGACACGAGCAGTACTTC
TRBJ2-1	many	-	TRBV5-4	14	CASSRWNSYNEQFF	TGTGCCAGCAGTAGATGGAACTCCTACAATGAGCAGTTCTTC
TRBJ2-7	few	-	TRBV12-3/TRBV12-4	13	CASRGRLDYEQYF	TGTGCCAGCCGAGGGCGTTTGGACTACGAGCAGTACTTC
TRBJ2-7	-	-	TRBV11-3	15	CASSLAGGAYNEQYF	TGTGCCAGCAGCTTAGCCGGGGGCGCTTACAATGAGCAGTACTTC
TRBJ2-5	-	TRBD1	TRBV7-3	13	CASSLQGSETQYF	TGTGCCAGCAGTTTACAGGGGAGTGAGACCCAGTACTTC
TRBJ2-6	-	-	TRBV7-6	18	CASSLPVGAVSGANVLTF	TGTGCCAGCAGCTTACCAGTAGGGGCTGTCTCTGGGGCCAACGTCCTGACTTTC
TRBJ2-1	many	TRBD2	TRBV10-3	14	CAISEREGYNEQFF	TGTGCCATCAGTGAGCGGGAGGGCTACAATGAGCAGTTCTTC
TRBJ2-3	-	TRBD1	TRBV7-3	14	CASSRQGATDTQYF	TGTGCCAGCAGCCGGCAGGGGGCAACAGATACGCAGTATTTT
TRBJ2-1	medium-sized	TRBD2	TRBV7-2	17	CASSLVSSGISYNEQFF	TGTGCCAGCAGCTTAGTCTCTAGCGGGATCTCCTACAATGAGCAGTTCTTC
TRBJ1-2	medium-sized	-	TRBV7-9	13	CASSLGPTYGYTF	TGTGCCAGCAGCTTAGGGCCAACCTATGGCTACACCTTC
TRBJ2-7	many	TRBD1	TRBV28	16	CASNYFGTGGSYEQYF	TGTGCCAGCAATTACTTTGGGACAGGGGGCTCCTACGAGCAGTACTTC
TRBJ2-1	many	-	TRBV18	15	CASSRRAGVSDEQFF	-
TRBJ1-5	many	-	TRBV19	16	CASSIVGGPSNQPQHF	TGTGCCAGTAGTATAGTTGGGGGACCCAGCAATCAGCCCCAGCATTTT
TRBJ1-5	many	-	TRBV6-4	10	CASGGQPQHF	TGTGCCAGCGGTGGTCAGCCCCAGCATTTT
TRBJ2-3	-	TRBD1	TRBV7-2	16	CASSPGRGQGRDTQYF	TGTGCCAGCAGCCCGGGGAGAGGACAGGGCCGGGATACGCAGTATTTT
TRBJ2-7	medium-sized	-	TRBV7-9	14	CASSFGGITYEQYF	TGTGCCAGCAGCTTTGGGGGAATAACCTACGAGCAGTACTTC
TRBJ1-3	many	-	TRBV5-1	14	CASSAVAGGNTIYF	TGCGCCAGCAGCGCGGTGGCAGGGGGAAACACCATATATTTT
TRBJ2-1	-	-	TRBV7-8	13	CASSPGTDNEQFF	TGTGCCAGCAGCCCCGGGACGGACAATGAGCAGTTCTTC
TRBJ1-5	many	TRBD1	TRBV28	14	CASRTGGGDQPQHF	TGTGCCAGCAGGACAGGGGGCGGGGATCAGCCCCAGCATTTT
TRBJ1-5	-	-	TRBV7-9	13	CASSLGPLQPQHF	TGTGCCAGCAGCTTAGGTCCCCTCCAGCCCCAGCATTTT
TRBJ1-1	many	-	TRBV6-1	14	CASSAQGPNTEAFF	TGTGCCAGCAGTGCACAGGGCCCGAACACTGAAGCTTTCTTT
TRBJ2-7	many	-	TRBV6-6	13	CASSYLPEYEQYF	TGTGCCAGCAGTTACCTCCCGGAGTACGAGCAGTACTTC
TRBJ2-1	many	-	TRBV24-1	13	CATSVGTNNEQFF	TGTGCCACCAGTGTAGGGACGAACAATGAGCAGTTCTTC
TRBJ2-7	medium-sized	TRBD1	TRBV7-8	14	CASSLRTGTYEQYF	TGTGCCAGCAGCTTAAGGACAGGGACCTACGAGCAGTACTTC
TRBJ2-5	-	-	TRBV11-2	17	CASSGRGRQPKGETQYF	TGTGCCAGCAGCGGAAGAGGTCGTCAGCCCAAAGGAGAGACCCAGTACTTC
TRBJ2-5	few	-	TRBV10-3	13	CAIKAPSLGTQYF	TGTGCCATCAAAGCCCCAAGTTTGGGGACCCAGTACTTC
TRBJ1-6	many	-	TRBV5-5	19	CASSLGLFVSGGTNSPLHF	TGTGCCAGCAGCTTGGGACTTTTTGTGTCGGGCGGTACTAATTCACCCCTCCACTTT
TRBJ1-4	many	-	TRBV7-2	15	CASRPGKIYGEKLFF	TGTGCCAGCAGGCCAGGGAAAATCTATGGGGAAAAACTGTTTTTT